This T cell receptor (beta chain) was recorded in a study of T cell responses to AZD1222 COVID-19 vaccine. Generated by immunoSEQ multiplex PCR, the TCRdb table keeps only in-frame clones and is missing some. Counted here are approximately 150,000 clones, under 95% occurring once; the ten biggest clones make up roughly 3.3%. The V gene's germline CDR1 is SGDLS and CDR2 YYNGEE. The CDR3 has 15 residues. V lost 2 bases, J lost 1 base, and 13 bases lay in between. V is TRBV9 and J is TRBJ2-7; D may be TRBD2 (6 bases). This TCR derives from an adult who received the AZD1222 COVID-19 vaccine. The specimen was peripheral blood, collected 28 days after the second AZD1222 dose. This CDR3 is CASSVDGSFSYEQYF. The CDR3, as DNA: TGTGCCAGCAGCGTTGACGGGAGTTTTTCCTACGAGCAGTACTTC.